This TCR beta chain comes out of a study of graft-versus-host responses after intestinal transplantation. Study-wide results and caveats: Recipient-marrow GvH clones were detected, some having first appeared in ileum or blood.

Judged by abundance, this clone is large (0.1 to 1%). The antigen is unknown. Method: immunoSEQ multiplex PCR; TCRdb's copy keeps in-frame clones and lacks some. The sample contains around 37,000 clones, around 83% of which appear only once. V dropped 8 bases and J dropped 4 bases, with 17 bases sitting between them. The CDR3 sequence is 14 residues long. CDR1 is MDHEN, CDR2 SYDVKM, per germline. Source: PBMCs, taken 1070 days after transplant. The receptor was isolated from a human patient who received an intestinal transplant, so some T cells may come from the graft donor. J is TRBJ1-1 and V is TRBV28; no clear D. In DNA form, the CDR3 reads TGTGCCAGCGGAATATATCCCGTCGGCACTGAAGCTTTCTTT. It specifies CASGIYPVGTEAFF.